This TCR beta chain was recovered during a study of blood T cell repertoires in COVID-19. Per the authors' pipeline: Nucleated cell counts were estimated from reference gene primer amplification. Assay: immunoSEQ multiplex PCR; the TCRdb copy retains only in-frame clones and omits some. V and J calls and clone size follow that table, whereas D and trimming were derived from the DNA. The table includes under 500,000 clones, nearly 90% detected once. This clone was counted a few times. The receptor's source is a woman under 30 with acute COVID-19. Sequencing was carried out using PBMCs or T cells enriched from blood (not recorded which).

CDR3 region: CASSQTGAFGYTF. CDR3 DNA: TGCGCCAGCAGCCAGACAGGGGCGTTTGGCTACACCTTC. The chain joins TRBV4-3 to TRBJ1-2, with 8 bases identical to TRBD1. The length of the CDR3 is 13 residues. Germline assignment: CDR1 LGHNA and CDR2 YSLEER. The junction had 4 bases not matched to a gene; V was cut back by 3 bases and J by 7 bases.